The clone carrying this TCR beta chain has ten or more counts. Its antigen is currently unknown. The library was built from about 400 ng RNA with molecular barcoded adaptors for alpha/delta and beta/gamma chains. Each CDR3 protein is one row after TCRdb ran MiXCR on the reads. Of some 130,000 distinct CDR3 sequences listed, over 10% are singletons. This specimen belongs to a study of read filtering for tumor transcriptome and immune sequencing. Study-level points and caveats: About four fifths of IR-seq clonotypes had a single read, yet these held around 3.3% of reads. The sorted CD138-negative fraction was a mixed bone marrow immune population, not purified T cells. Dropping single-read clonotypes raised IR-seq and RNA-seq shared-clonotype correlation.

This sequence originates from a donor at least 40 years old with multiple myeloma. The sample taken for sequencing was a population of CD138-negative cells sorted from bone marrow.

The CDR3 sequence: CASSSMGTQNNEQFF. The CDR3 DNA follows: TGCGCCAGCAGCTCAATGGGAACCCAAAACAATGAGCAGTTCTTC. The chain is built from TRBV5-1 and TRBJ2-1; no clear D. The V gene's germline CDR1 is SGHRS and CDR2 YFSETQ. The CDR3 contains 15 residues. Trimming removed 3 bases at V and 5 bases at J, with 15 bases between.